Shown below are 17 T cell receptor beta chains from a single sample sequenced in a study of vaccination and CD4 T cells after COVID-19. Their antigen targets remain unknown. As to treatment: roughly 10-day PBMC culture with coronavirus spike peptide pools or control peptides (ViraFEST assay). It was before the COVID-19 pandemic (2011-2018) that the unexposed donor's CD4+ T cells were collected. The study sequenced cultured CD4+ T cell DNA using the Oncomine TCR Beta short-read assay. Genomic DNA was isolated from CD4+ T cells that had been cultured. Each CDR3 protein is one row after TCRdb ran MiXCR on the PCR reads. The sample shows approximately 9,800 distinct CDR3 sequences, about 32% of them seen only once. Material: CD4+ T cells from blood, cultured in vitro. The receptor set was obtained from a human donor in good health.

The chain recombines TRBV20-1 with TRBJ2-1; TRBD2 agrees at 7 bases. Looked up from germline, CDR1 is DFQATT and CDR2 is SNEGSKA (reference sequence). J gave up 8 bases and V 3 bases, and 19 bases lay outside the gene matches. The CDR3 has 17 residues. The CDR3 DNA sequence: TGCAGTGCTAGTGGCGGGGGTTGGACTAGGGTTTCTCATGAGCAGTTCTTC. Its translation is CSASGGGWTRVSHEQFF.

This clonotype is medium-sized. The J gene is TRBJ2-3, the V gene TRBV7-2, with D possibly TRBD1 on 5 matching bases. The CDR3 covers 15 residues. The ends were cut back, 2 bases at V and 5 bases at J, with 14 bases in the middle. Germline lookup yields CDR1 SGHTA and CDR2 FQGNSA. The CDR3 nucleotides are TGTGCCAGCAGCTTAAGATCCCTAGGGGAAGATACGCAGTATTTT. Protein product: CASSLRSLGEDTQYF. The full variable domain, in which reference TRBV7-2 and TRBJ2-3 provide the parts outside the CDR3, is GAGVSQSPSNKVTEKGKDVELRCDPISGHTALYWYRQSLGQGLEFLIYFQGNSAPDKSGLPSDRFSAERTGGSVSTLTIQRTQQEDSAVYLCASSLRSLGEDTQYFGPGTRLTVL.

This clonotype came up once. The chain recombines TRBV20-1 with TRBJ2-5, with 10 bases matching TRBD1. Germline V lookup: CDR1 DFQATT, CDR2 SNEGSKA (reference sequence). The CDR3 runs to 14 residues. V dropped 5 bases and J dropped 5; count of bases not matched to a gene: 8. The CDR3 loop is CSAWTGGDAETQYF. As DNA, the CDR3 is TGCAGTGCTTGGACAGGGGGTGATGCTGAGACCCAGTACTTC.

This clonotype was counted only a few times. The DNA of the CDR3 is TGTGCCAGCAGTGAAGGGAGGGGATATCAGCCCCAGCATTTT. The encoded protein is CASSEGRGYQPQHF. The chain links TRBV6-1 to TRBJ1-5; tentatively, D is TRBD1 (5 bases). Germline V lookup: CDR1 MNHNS, CDR2 SASEGT. This CDR3 comprises 14 residues. V lost 1 base and J lost 5, with 9 bases in between.

This clonotype turned up a few times. CDR3 residues: CASSEAIHTQYF. CDR3 bases: TGTGCCAGCAGTGAAGCGATACATACGCAGTATTTT. The V and J genes are TRBV2 and TRBJ2-3; no firm D call. The CDR3 extends over 12 amino acids. Trimming shortened V by 0 bases and J by 7 bases, and 5 bases separated the two germline ends. Germline CDR1 and CDR2: SNHLY and FYNNEI.

The V and J genes are TRBV10-3 and TRBJ1-5; 7 bases match TRBD1. Germline-derived CDR1 and CDR2 are ENHRY and SYGVKD. Losses at the gene ends were 0 bases for V and 4 bases for J; bases not matched to a gene: 3. CDR3 length: 15 amino acids. For the CDR3, the DNA is TGTGCCATCAGTGAGTCGGACAGGACAAATCAGCCCCAGCATTTT. Its translation is CAISESDRTNQPQHF.

The V gene is TRBV20-1, the J gene TRBJ2-5; 14 nucleotides match TRBD2. This CDR3 comprises 14 residues. Germline V gene data show CDR1 as DFQATT and CDR2 as SNEGSKA (reference sequence). V trimming: 6 bases; J trimming: 6 bases; junction bases outside the gene matches: 6. The CDR3 loop reads CSAGGLAGVKTQYF. In DNA form, the CDR3 reads TGCAGTGCGGGGGGACTAGCGGGAGTGAAGACCCAGTACTTC.

This clonotype was seen only a few times. The rearrangement links TRBV2 to TRBJ2-2, with 8 positions matching TRBD1. Germline-derived CDR1 and CDR2 are SNHLY and FYNNEI. The CDR3 is 15 amino acids. V lost 3 bases, J lost 5 bases, and 5 bases stayed unmatched. The CDR3 nucleotides are TGTGCCAGCAGTGACGACAGGGGAGGTACCGGGGAGCTGTTTTTT. It translates to CASSDDRGGTGELFF.

This clonotype has only a few counts. The V and J genes are TRBV5-1 and TRBJ2-5; the match to TRBD1 covers 8 bases. V dropped 0 bases and J dropped 2; count of bases not matched to a gene: 6. The CDR3 totals 16 residues. Germline V gene data show CDR1 as SGHRS and CDR2 as YFSETQ. The CDR3 protein is CASSLGQGIGQETQYF. The CDR3 DNA reads TGCGCCAGCAGCTTGGGACAGGGGATTGGGCAAGAGACCCAGTACTTC.

The V gene is TRBV14, the J gene TRBJ2-3, with D perhaps matching TRBD2 (7 bases). Germline lookup yields CDR1 SGHDN and CDR2 FVKESK. Trimming shortened V by 0 bases and J by 2 bases, and 15 bases separated the two germline ends. This CDR3 spans 17 amino acids. The CDR3 sequence: CASSQDIGGLVTDTQYF. In DNA, the CDR3 is TGTGCCAGCAGCCAAGATATCGGGGGGCTCGTCACAGATACGCAGTATTTT.

This clonotype was picked up one time. The chain couples TRBV9 to TRBJ2-5, with 10 bases fitting TRBD2. V dropped 0 bases and J dropped 7; count of bases not matched to a gene: 9. This CDR3 has 16 residues. The germline gives CDR1 SGDLS, CDR2 YYNGEE. The CDR3 reads CASSVEAGGGMGTQYF. The CDR3 DNA reads TGTGCCAGCAGCGTAGAAGCGGGAGGGGGGATGGGGACCCAGTACTTC.

This clonotype turned up a few times. This rearrangement joins TRBV27 to TRBJ2-6, with TRBD1 matching over 7 bases. J was trimmed by 0 bases and V by 6 bases; bases with no gene match: 5. CDR3 length: 16 residues. Per germline, CDR1 MNHEY and CDR2 SMNVEV (reference sequence). CDR3 nucleotides: TGTGCCAGCAGGCAGGGGGTGGACTCTGGGGCCAACGTCCTGACTTTC. Its protein is CASRQGVDSGANVLTF.

This clonotype occurred a few times. The chain couples TRBV6-1 to TRBJ1-1; D call uncertain. Germline lookup yields CDR1 MNHNS and CDR2 SASEGT. The CDR3 is 11 amino acids. The germline V and J ends were trimmed by 6 bases and 4 bases, with 6 bases remaining between them. This CDR3 is CASRVFTEAFF. The DNA of the CDR3 is TGTGCCAGCAGAGTTTTCACTGAAGCTTTCTTT.

This clonotype occurred a few times. The V call is TRBV28, the J call TRBJ1-5; 9 nucleotides align to TRBD1. The CDR3 covers 19 residues. Germline CDR1 and CDR2: MDHEN and SYDVKM. The junction had 21 bases not matched to a gene; V was cut back by 6 bases and J by 6 bases. The CDR3 reads CASSPGLNWGQGYSQPQHF. DNA of the CDR3: TGTGCCAGCAGCCCCGGGCTGAACTGGGGACAGGGATATTCTCAGCCCCAGCATTTT.

This clonotype was seen only a few times. This rearrangement joins TRBV28 to TRBJ1-2, with a weak D call TRBD1 (6 bases). V was trimmed by 7 bases and J by 1 base, leaving 10 bases between them. In germline, CDR1 is MDHEN, CDR2 SYDVKM. The CDR3 is 13 residues long. The CDR3 coding sequence is TGTGCCAGCAAGACAGGTTTTAACTATGGCTACACCTTC. This gives the protein CASKTGFNYGYTF.

The gene calls are TRBV28 and TRBJ1-6; TRBD1 matches 9 bases. CDR1 is MDHEN, CDR2 SYDVKM, per germline. The CDR3 length is 16 residues. V gave up 4 bases and J gave up 7 bases; unmatched junction bases: 8. The CDR3 reads CASSSRDRVGNSPLHF. DNA of the CDR3: TGTGCCAGCAGTTCACGGGACAGGGTGGGAAATTCACCCCTCCACTTT.

The chain couples TRBV28 to TRBJ1-5, with a possible D match to TRBD1 (5 bases). CDR1 and CDR2 from the germline V gene are MDHEN and SYDVKM. V was trimmed by 5 bases and J by 2 bases, leaving 10 bases between them. The CDR3 has 14 residues. CDR3 sequence reads: CASSGAGGNQPQHF. CDR3 bases: TGTGCCAGCAGTGGCGCGGGGGGCAATCAGCCCCAGCATTTT.